The present T cell receptor (beta chain) was sequenced within a study of vaccination and CD4 T cells after COVID-19. This clonotype has a handful of counts. The antigen is not known. Sequenced with the Oncomine TCR Beta short-read assay was DNA taken from cultured CD4+ T cells. In TCRdb, the PCR reads were re-called with MiXCR into one record per CDR3 protein. The top ten clones hold 17% of a sample with more than 12,000 distinct CDR3 sequences, about 30% of them seen once. The treatment here: roughly 11-day PBMC culture with coronavirus spike peptide pools or control peptides (ViraFEST assay). Between the trimmed V and J ends, which lost 4 bases and 7 bases, there was a span of 7 bases. The CDR3 extends over 11 amino acids. The germline gives CDR1 MDHEN, CDR2 SYDVKM.

The sample comprised cultured CD4+ T cells from blood. The clonotype originates from a human donor with COVID-19. The genes are TRBV28 and TRBJ1-2, with D tentatively TRBD1 (5 bases). Here the CDR3 reads CASSSTAGYTF. The CDR3 DNA reads TGTGCCAGCAGTTCGACAGCTGGCTACACCTTC.